The 17 T cell receptor beta chains below were found in one sample sequenced in a study of blood T cells in healthy people across ages. Then a second PCR, running about 6 to 12 cycles, was carried out with a sample-barcoded 5' primer and a J-beta primer mix. Each CDR3 protein is one row after TCRdb ran MiXCR on the 5' RACE reads. The table shows 800,000 to 900,000 distinct CDR3 sequences, with approximately 67% occurring only once. What was sequenced was blood. The origin of the receptors is a young man in good health.

The chain couples TRBV28 to TRBJ2-7, with 8 bases fitting TRBD1. Unmatched junction bases numbered 4, after V lost 9 bases and J lost 0 bases. The CDR3 sequence is 13 residues long. From germline, CDR1 is MDHEN and CDR2 SYDVKM. As DNA, the CDR3 is TGTGCCAGTGGGACAGGCGACTCCTACGAGCAGTACTTC. Protein product: CASGTGDSYEQYF.

This clonotype was seen a few times. This chain joins TRBV25-1 and TRBJ2-7; D uncertain. CDR1 is MGHDK and CDR2 is SYGVNS in the germline V gene. The CDR3 contains 12 residues. Trimming stripped 6 bases from V and 3 bases from J, with 9 bases between. The CDR3 DNA reads as TGTGCCAGCAGCCGAGGCTTCTACGAGCAGTACTTC. Its translation: CASSRGFYEQYF.

The chain is built from TRBV5-1 and TRBJ2-7, with 7 nucleotides matching TRBD1. The CDR3 covers 15 residues. Per germline, CDR1 SGHRS and CDR2 YFSETQ. Trimming cost V 3 bases and J 0 bases; bases outside gene matches: 6. In nucleotides, the CDR3 is TGCGCCAGCAGCTCGACAGGGATGGACTCCTACGAGCAGTACTTC. Translation gives CASSSTGMDSYEQYF.

This chain joins TRBV6-1 and TRBJ1-1, with TRBD1 matching over 7 bases. Germline CDR1 reads MNHNS; CDR2 reads SASEGT. This CDR3 has 16 residues. The V and J ends lost 6 bases and 4 bases, in that order; junction bases with no gene match: 14. CDR3 DNA: TGTGCCAGCAGAGAAATGGGACAGCCTCGAATCACTGAAGCTTTCTTT. Translation: CASREMGQPRITEAFF.

The V call is TRBV6-5, the J call TRBJ2-1; D is uncertain. The CDR3 totals 12 residues. V lost 0 bases and J lost 8, with 5 bases in between. CDR1 and CDR2 from the germline V gene are MNHEY and SVGAGI. As DNA, the CDR3 is TGTGCCAGCAGTTACTCCCCCTATGAGCAGTTCTTC. It translates to CASSYSPYEQFF.

This sequence joins TRBV29-1 and TRBJ2-2; 7 nucleotides align to TRBD1. Unmatched junction bases numbered 7, after V lost 1 base and J lost 2 bases. The CDR3 has 16 residues. The germline CDR1 and CDR2 sequences are SQVTM and ANQGSEA. CDR3 residues: CSVEGVGQRNTGELFF. The CDR3 nucleotides read TGCAGCGTTGAAGGGGTGGGACAGAGAAACACCGGGGAGCTGTTTTTT.

This clonotype was counted between two and nine times. The V gene is TRBV27, the J gene TRBJ2-7; TRBD1 agrees at 7 bases. The CDR3 sequence is 14 residues long. V trimming: 6 bases; J trimming: 0 bases; junction bases outside the gene matches: 5. Germline V lookup: CDR1 MNHEY, CDR2 SMNVEV (reference sequence). The CDR3 loop reads CASSSRDSSYEQYF. CDR3 DNA sequence: TGTGCCAGCAGCTCACGGGACAGCTCCTACGAGCAGTACTTC.

The rearrangement uses TRBV27 and TRBJ2-5, with TRBD1 matching over 9 bases. Germline trimming cut 6 bases from V and 2 bases from J; bases unmatched to any gene: 10. The CDR3 is 16 amino acids. The germline V gene has CDR1 MNHEY and CDR2 SMNVEV (reference sequence). The CDR3: CASRDNRGLPQETQYF. CDR3 nucleotides: TGTGCCAGCAGGGATAACAGGGGGCTACCGCAAGAGACCCAGTACTTC.

V gene TRBV27 combines with J gene TRBJ2-5, with 13 bases fitting TRBD2. V trimming: 5 bases; J trimming: 6 bases; junction bases outside the gene matches: 12. The CDR3 is 17 amino acids. Germline assignment: CDR1 MNHEY and CDR2 SMNVEV (reference sequence). CDR3 loop: CASSQKSGTSGAKTQYF. The CDR3 region has the DNA TGTGCCAGCAGTCAAAAATCCGGGACTAGCGGGGCGAAGACCCAGTACTTC.

The gene calls are TRBV4-2 and TRBJ2-3; TRBD1 aligns across 8 bases. The germline gives CDR1 LGHNA, CDR2 YNFKEQ. This CDR3 spans 16 amino acids. The J segment lost 2 bases and the V segment lost 5 bases, leaving 9 bases of the junction unmatched. The DNA for the CDR3 is TGTGCCAGCAGCAATATGCCGGGACAGGCCACAGATACGCAGTATTTT. As protein: CASSNMPGQATDTQYF.

The V gene is TRBV20-1, the J gene TRBJ2-7; 8 nucleotides line up with TRBD2. Germline CDR1 and CDR2: DFQATT and SNEGSKA (reference sequence). This CDR3 has 13 amino acids. J lost 1 base, V lost 4 bases, and 3 bases had no gene match. This CDR3 reads CSAKSGGSYEQYF. The CDR3 nucleotides read TGCAGTGCTAAAAGCGGGGGATCCTACGAGCAGTACTTC.

The V and J genes are TRBV28 and TRBJ2-7; 14 bases agree with TRBD2. The CDR3 has 17 residues. CDR1 is MDHEN, CDR2 SYDVKM, per germline. The V and J ends lost 6 bases and 1 base, in that order; junction bases with no gene match: 8. CDR3: CASSRTGTSGGSYEQYF. In DNA, the CDR3 is TGTGCCAGCAGCCGCACCGGGACTAGCGGGGGATCCTACGAGCAGTACTTC.

The genes are TRBV24-1 and TRBJ2-6; a possible D gene is TRBD1 (5 bases). Trimming left V 1 base short and J 0 bases short, with 12 bases between. The germline gives CDR1 KGHDR, CDR2 SFDVKD. CDR3 length: 18 amino acids. CDR3 DNA: TGTGCCACCAGTGATTTAGGGGCTGAACGCTCTGGGGCCAACGTCCTGACTTTC. Its protein is CATSDLGAERSGANVLTF.

The DNA for the CDR3 is TGCGCCAGCAGCTTCTCAGACAGGGACGGGGATGAGCAGTTCTTC. This gives the protein CASSFSDRDGDEQFF. The V gene is TRBV5-1, the J gene TRBJ2-1, with 7 bases identical to TRBD1. CDR3 length equals 15 residues. The V segment lost 2 bases and the J segment 8 bases; nucleotides outside the gene matches: 10. Germline V gene lookup returns CDR1 SGHRS and CDR2 YFSETQ.

V gene TRBV7-8 combines with J gene TRBJ1-2; D is unclear. V was pared by 6 bases and J by 7 bases, with 12 bases between. CDR3 length: 12 amino acids. Germline loops: CDR1 SGHVS, CDR2 FQNEAQ. CDR3 DNA: TGTGCCAGCAGTCAAACATTGGGTGGCTACACCTTC. The encoded protein is CASSQTLGGYTF. Full variable domain (remainder filled in from reference TRBV7-8 and TRBJ1-2): GAGVSQSPRYKVAKRGQDVALRCDPISGHVSLFWYQQALGQGPEFLTYFQNEAQLDKSGLPSDRFFAERPEGSVSTLKIQRTQQEDSAVYLCASSQTLGGYTFGSGTRLTVV.

The CDR3 loop is CSAPPVAGGPQNIQYF. The CDR3 DNA reads as TGCAGTGCACCTCCGGTGGCGGGGGGGCCCCAAAACATTCAGTACTTC. The V and J genes are TRBV20-1 and TRBJ2-4, with 9 bases aligning to TRBD2. Germline CDR1 reads DFQATT; CDR2 reads SNEGSKA (reference sequence). V was clipped by 6 bases and J by 5 bases; unmatched bases: 14. The CDR3 has 16 amino acids.

The CDR3 DNA reads as TGCAGTGCTAGCCCCTTAGAGACCCAGTACTTC. Its protein product is CSASPLETQYF. The V call is TRBV20-1, the J call TRBJ2-5; D not certain. Trimming left V 3 bases short and J 4 bases short, with 6 bases between. Germline V gene data show CDR1 as DFQATT and CDR2 as SNEGSKA (reference sequence). The length of the CDR3 is 11 residues.